Listed here are 16 T cell receptor beta chains from one sample, sequenced in a study of beta chain features in type 1 diabetes. Expressed TCRB transcripts were sequenced, since all the RNA that had been isolated was reverse transcribed. Assay: immunoSEQ multiplex PCR; the TCRdb copy retains only in-frame clones and omits some. The repertoire holds about 410,000 clones, with 11% to 15% as singletons. Sequencing was done on a sample of naive CD4+ T cells from blood. These receptors were taken from a man between 25 and 39 years old in good health.

The chain employs TRBV2 and TRBJ1-1, with unresolved D. V was trimmed by 1 base and J by 5 bases, leaving 8 bases between them. CDR1 is SNHLY and CDR2 is FYNNEI in the germline V gene. This CDR3 is 13 amino acids long. CDR3 sequence reads: CASSEGAGTEAFF. The CDR3 coding sequence is TGTGCCAGCAGTGAAGGGGCGGGGACTGAAGCTTTCTTT.

This chain connects TRBV4-3 to TRBJ2-1; 8 bases agree with TRBD1. Per germline, CDR1 LGHNA and CDR2 YSLEER. Trimming took 3 bases from V and 9 from J; bases not matched to a gene: 10. The CDR3 is made up of 15 amino acids. The CDR3 sequence is CASSQSQGAPTEQFF. In DNA, the CDR3 is TGCGCCAGCAGCCAGTCCCAGGGGGCGCCAACTGAGCAGTTCTTC.

This chain links TRBV19 with TRBJ2-7; D might be TRBD1 (5 bases). Trimming shortened V by 3 bases and J by 3 bases, and 9 bases separated the two germline ends. The CDR3 runs 13 residues. CDR1 and CDR2 from the germline V gene are LNHDA and SQIVND (reference sequence). CDR3 loop: CASSITQDYEQYF. CDR3 nucleotide sequence: TGTGCCAGTAGTATTACACAGGACTACGAGCAGTACTTC. The whole variable domain, remainder taken from reference TRBV19 and TRBJ2-7, is DGGITQSPKYLFRKEGQNVTLSCEQNLNHDAMYWYRQDPGQGLRLIYYSQIVNDFQKGDIAEGYSVSREKKESFPLTVTSAQKNPTAFYLCASSITQDYEQYFGPGTRLTVT.

The chain combines TRBV28 with TRBJ1-2; 8 bases fit TRBD1. J was trimmed by 8 bases and V by 4 bases; bases with no gene match: 6. The CDR3 has 13 amino acids. CDR1 and CDR2 (germline): MDHEN, SYDVKM. The CDR3 DNA is TGTGCCAGCAGTTCCCTCAGGGGGCACGGCTACACCTTC. This encodes CASSSLRGHGYTF.

This clone was seen a few times. V usage is TRBV15 and J usage is TRBJ2-7, with D uncertain. Germline lookup yields CDR1 LNHNV and CDR2 YYDKDF (reference sequence). This CDR3 comprises 13 residues. The V end was cut by 0 bases, the J end by 6 bases, with 9 bases between. DNA for the CDR3: TGTGCCACCAGCAGAGATAGTTTGGGCGAGCAGTACGTC. Its protein is CATSRDSLGEQYV.

This clone showed up just a few times. V is TRBV21-1 and J is TRBJ2-7; the table gives TRBD1 as D, unverified against the DNA. TRBV21-1 is a listed pseudogene. The CDR3 sequence is 14 residues long. The CDR3 DNA is TGTGCCAGCAGCCAACAGGGAGAGGCCTACGAGCAGTACGTC. Translation gives CASSQQGEAYEQYV.

This clone was seen a few times. The chain recombines TRBV7-2 with TRBJ2-1, with TRBD2 matching 11 bases. CDR3 length equals 16 residues. Germline assignment: CDR1 SGHTA and CDR2 FQGNSA. V was pared by 0 bases and J by 12 bases, with 10 bases of the junction left unmatched. CDR3 region: CASSLALAGGISRQFF. The CDR3 DNA is TGTGCCAGCAGCTTAGCCCTAGCGGGGGGAATTTCTCGGCAGTTCTTC.

The J gene is TRBJ1-2, the V gene TRBV19; D uncertain. The V gene's germline CDR1 is LNHDA and CDR2 SQIVND (reference sequence). The CDR3 runs 9 residues. Trimming cost V 9 bases and J 7 bases, with 6 bases left between them. The CDR3 sequence: CASGSGYTF. CDR3 nucleotide sequence: TGTGCCAGCGGGAGTGGCTACACCTTC.

The V gene is TRBV11-2, the J gene TRBJ2-2, with 8 bases matching TRBD1. Trimming took 5 bases from V and 1 from J; bases not matched to a gene: 3. Germline values: CDR1 SGHAT, CDR2 FQNNGV. This CDR3 has 15 amino acids. CDR3 DNA: TGTGCCAGCAGCGCTGGACAGGGGAACACCGGGGAGCTGTTTTTT. This translates into CASSAGQGNTGELFF.

This clone was counted between two and nine times. The CDR3 nucleotides read TGTGCCAGCAGTGGAGGGAGCGATCAGCCCCAGCATTTT. Encoded protein: CASSGGSDQPQHF. The chain has TRBV7-3 and TRBJ1-5, with no clear D. With 6 bases removed from V and 5 bases from J, the gap between germline ends came to 11 bases. CDR1 is SGHTA and CDR2 is FQGTGA in the germline V gene. CDR3 length: 13 residues.

This chain connects TRBV25-1 to TRBJ2-3, with a possible D match to TRBD2 (5 bases). Germline CDR1 reads MGHDK; CDR2 reads SYGVNS. This CDR3 contains 14 residues. V was clipped by 7 bases and J by 0 bases, with 11 bases between them. In nucleotides, the CDR3 is TGTGCCAGCACGGGAAGATCTAGCACAGATACGCAGTATTTT. Its translation is CASTGRSSTDTQYF.

The J gene is TRBJ1-2, the V gene TRBV30; unclear D gene. In germline, CDR1 is GTSNPN, CDR2 SVGIG (reference sequence). The CDR3 spans 13 residues. V was clipped by 3 bases and J by 0 bases, with 8 bases between them. The CDR3 nucleotides are TGTGCCTGGAGACTATCCCCTAACTATGGCTACACCTTC. Translating gives CAWRLSPNYGYTF.

This clone was seen more than once but under ten times. This sequence joins TRBV27 and TRBJ2-3, with D perhaps matching TRBD2 (6 bases). The germline V gene has CDR1 MNHEY and CDR2 SMNVEV (reference sequence). CDR3 size: 16 residues. V shed 3 bases and J shed 2 bases, with 15 bases lying between them. CDR3 bases: TGTGCCAGCAGTTTGACCCCGGGACTGTTCACAGATACGCAGTATTTT. It codes for CASSLTPGLFTDTQYF.

V and J are TRBV27 and TRBJ2-1; 7 bases are shared with TRBD1. CDR3 length: 16 amino acids. V lost 5 bases and J lost 0; bases outside the gene matches: 7. Germline CDR1 MNHEY, CDR2 SMNVEV (reference sequence). The CDR3 region has the DNA TGTGCCAGCAGTAACCTCCGGGACAGCTCCTACAATGAGCAGTTCTTC. This gives the protein CASSNLRDSSYNEQFF.

This clone was observed a handful of times. The V call is TRBV28, the J call TRBJ2-4; the D gene could be TRBD1 or TRBD2 (5 bases each). The CDR3 extends over 14 amino acids. CDR1 and CDR2 (germline): MDHEN, SYDVKM. With 6 bases removed from V and 16 bases from J, the gap between germline ends came to 25 bases. CDR3 sequence: CASRLTTEPGRPYF. The CDR3 bases are TGTGCCAGCAGGCTGACGACGGAACCGGGACGACCCTACTTC.

This clone was counted a few times. J is TRBJ1-1 and V is TRBV5-1, with D perhaps matching TRBD1 (6 bases). Germline lookup yields CDR1 SGHRS and CDR2 YFSETQ. The V gene lost 4 bases and the J gene lost 0 bases, with 10 bases spanning the gap. The CDR3 runs 14 residues. CDR3 sequence reads: CASSNRDMNTEAFF. CDR3 coding DNA: TGCGCCAGCAGCAACCGGGACATGAACACTGAAGCTTTCTTT.